Each of the 23 T cell receptor beta chains below was sequenced from the same sample in a study of blood T cell repertoires in COVID-19. Repertoires were generated with immunoSEQ multiplex PCR, while TCRdb's copy carries only in-frame clones and drops some. The sample lists about 290,000 clones, about 85% occurring once. Source material: peripheral blood. The receptors originated from a woman in her forties or fifties with active or convalescent COVID-19.

This clone occurred a few times. This chain links TRBV9 with TRBJ1-2, with 8 bases that match TRBD1. V gave up 7 bases and J gave up 7 bases; unmatched junction bases: 12. Germline values: CDR1 SGDLS, CDR2 YYNGEE. CDR3 length: 14 residues. The CDR3 protein is CASGTTGAMGGYTF. The DNA for the CDR3 is TGTGCCAGCGGAACGACAGGGGCAATGGGTGGCTACACCTTC.

This chain uses TRBV7-8 with TRBJ1-2, with TRBD1 matching 9 bases. Germline CDR1 reads SGHVS; CDR2 reads FQNEAQ. The CDR3 consists of 16 residues. The V gene end was trimmed by 0 bases and the J gene end by 7 bases; junction bases not matched to a gene: 9. This CDR3 reads CASSLASGQGSFGYTF. The CDR3 nucleotides read TGTGCCAGCAGCTTAGCCTCTGGACAGGGGTCGTTTGGCTACACCTTC.

The chain links TRBV29-1 to TRBJ1-2; 7 nucleotides align to TRBD1. V shed 0 bases and J 2 bases; nucleotides not matched to a gene: 6. The germline CDR1 and CDR2 sequences are SQVTM and ANQGSEA. The CDR3 spans 15 residues. The DNA of the CDR3 is TGCAGCGTTGAAGATCGAGACAGGGAGAACTATGGCTACACCTTC. Translated, it gives CSVEDRDRENYGYTF.

The chain has TRBV27 and TRBJ1-4; D may be TRBD1 (6 bases). This CDR3 comprises 15 residues. CDR1 and CDR2 from the germline V gene are MNHEY and SMNVEV (reference sequence). V dropped 2 bases and J dropped 7 bases, with 14 bases sitting between them. CDR3 region: CASSLGQGKSEKLFF. Written as DNA, the CDR3 is TGTGCCAGCAGTTTAGGGCAGGGGAAAAGTGAAAAACTGTTTTTT.

This chain joins TRBV9 and TRBJ2-1, with 12 bases aligning to TRBD2. This CDR3 is built from 15 residues. Germline loops: CDR1 SGDLS, CDR2 YYNGEE. With V trimmed by 3 bases and J by 8 bases, 6 bases remained unmatched. The DNA for the CDR3 is TGTGCCAGCAGCGCCGGACTAGCGGGATATGATGAGCAGTTCTTC. Encoded protein: CASSAGLAGYDEQFF. The entire variable domain, with the rest obtained from reference TRBV9 and TRBJ2-1, is as follows: DSGVTQTPKHLITATGQRVTLRCSPRSGDLSVYWYQQSLDQGLQFLIQYYNGEERAKGNILERFSAQQFPDLHSELNLSSLELGDSALYFCASSAGLAGYDEQFFGPGTRLTVL.

The gene calls are TRBV5-1 and TRBJ2-3; 7 bases fit TRBD1. Germline CDR1 and CDR2: SGHRS and YFSETQ. J was trimmed by 2 bases and V by 0 bases; bases with no gene match: 6. The CDR3 length is 16 residues. CDR3 nucleotide sequence: TGCGCCAGCAGCTTGGCCGTCAGGGGGAACACAGATACGCAGTATTTT. Translated: CASSLAVRGNTDTQYF.

V and J are TRBV6-1 and TRBJ2-7; maybe TRBD1 (6 bases). V lost 2 bases, J lost 6 bases, and 20 bases lay in between. Germline V CDR1 and CDR2: MNHNS, SASEGT. The CDR3 has 16 amino acids. The CDR3 is CASSEWGTGSRREQYF. The CDR3, as DNA: TGTGCCAGCAGTGAATGGGGAACAGGGTCACGTCGCGAGCAGTACTTC.

V gene TRBV9 combines with J gene TRBJ2-1, with D maybe TRBD2 (6 bases). V dropped 1 base and J dropped 0 bases, with 11 bases sitting between them. CDR1 and CDR2 from the germline V gene are SGDLS and YYNGEE. The CDR3 covers 16 residues. CDR3 in amino acids: CASSVLAESSYNEQFF. Here the CDR3 DNA reads TGTGCCAGCAGCGTATTAGCGGAGAGCTCCTACAATGAGCAGTTCTTC. Full variable domain (remainder filled in from reference TRBV9 and TRBJ2-1): DSGVTQTPKHLITATGQRVTLRCSPRSGDLSVYWYQQSLDQGLQFLIQYYNGEERAKGNILERFSAQQFPDLHSELNLSSLELGDSALYFCASSVLAESSYNEQFFGPGTRLTVL.

V usage is TRBV7-9 and J usage is TRBJ1-2; 7 bases match TRBD1. The trim removed 2 bases at V and 3 bases at J, leaving 12 bases unmatched. The CDR3 runs to 17 residues. The germline CDR1 and CDR2 sequences are SEHNR and FQNEAQ (reference sequence). Written as DNA, the CDR3 is TGTGCCAGCAGCTTATATGGCTTGGACAGGATTGACTATGGCTACACCTTC. Amino acid sequence: CASSLYGLDRIDYGYTF.

The chain employs TRBV18 and TRBJ1-6; TRBD1 matches at 7 bases. With V trimmed by 3 bases and J by 5 bases, 4 bases remained unmatched. The CDR3 loop spans 15 amino acids. CDR1 and CDR2 from the germline V gene are KGHSH and LQKENI. In DNA form, the CDR3 reads TGTGCCAGCTCACCCGCGACAGGGAATAATTCACCCCTCCACTTT. Translated, it gives CASSPATGNNSPLHF.

The chain employs TRBV7-9 and TRBJ1-3; possibly TRBD1 for D (6 bases). Germline V gene data show CDR1 as SEHNR and CDR2 as FQNEAQ (reference sequence). This CDR3 has 15 amino acids. Trimming cost V 5 bases and J 4 bases, with 15 bases left between them. The CDR3 nucleotides read TGTGCCAGCAGCGCCCAGCCAGGGGCCGGAAACACCATATATTTT. This codes for CASSAQPGAGNTIYF.

The chain combines TRBV2 with TRBJ1-4; tentatively, D is TRBD1 (6 bases). The CDR3 contains 15 residues. V was shortened by 8 bases and J by 8 bases, with 21 bases between the two germline ends. Germline V lookup: CDR1 SNHLY, CDR2 FYNNEI. The CDR3 region has the DNA TGTGCCAGCCGTCCAGGTTCAGGGGTAGGAGAAAAACTGTTTTTT. This translates into CASRPGSGVGEKLFF. Drawing the rest from reference TRBV2 and TRBJ1-4, the complete variable domain is EPEVTQTPSHQVTQMGQEVILRCVPISNHLYFYWYRQILGQKVEFLVSFYNNEISEKSEIFDDQFSVERPDGSNFTLKIRSTKLEDSAMYFCASRPGSGVGEKLFFGSGTQLSVL.

The V gene is TRBV15, the J gene TRBJ2-7; D possibly corresponds to TRBD1 (5 bases). The CDR3 spans 14 residues. With 3 bases removed from V and 7 bases from J, the gap between germline ends came to 16 bases. Germline CDR1 is LNHNV and CDR2 is YYDKDF (reference sequence). The CDR3 region is CATSRYLGQGEQYF. The CDR3 region has the DNA TGTGCCACCAGCAGGTACCTGGGGCAGGGTGAGCAGTACTTC.

This clone was counted ten times or more. This chain joins TRBV4-2 and TRBJ2-7; D is unresolved. Deletions cut 0 bases from V and 7 bases from J, with 16 bases between. The CDR3 contains 15 residues. Germline V lookup: CDR1 LGHNA, CDR2 YNFKEQ. CDR3 loop: CASSQEPDLGVEQYF. The CDR3 DNA is TGTGCCAGCAGCCAAGAGCCCGATTTGGGCGTGGAGCAGTACTTC.

There are a few counts of this clone. This chain links TRBV5-1 with TRBJ1-1, with D tentatively TRBD1 (5 bases). CDR1 is SGHRS, CDR2 YFSETQ, per germline. The CDR3 sequence is 14 residues long. The V and J ends lost 3 bases and 5 bases respectively, with 14 bases between them. CDR3 in amino acids: CASSSQRAGTEAFF. In DNA form, the CDR3 reads TGCGCCAGCAGCTCCCAGCGGGCAGGGACTGAAGCTTTCTTT.

The gene calls are TRBV4-1 and TRBJ2-7; possibly TRBD2 for D (5 bases). The CDR3 length is 13 residues. The germline V gene has CDR1 MGHRA and CDR2 YSYEKL. Trimming shortened V by 0 bases and J by 6 bases, and 9 bases separated the two germline ends. CDR3 coding DNA: TGCGCCAGCAGCCAAGAAGGCGGGCGCGAGCAGTACTTC. This translates into CASSQEGGREQYF.

The V gene is TRBV27, the J gene TRBJ2-1; TRBD1 aligns across 7 bases. V shed 5 bases, J shed 1 base, and the junction held 8 bases outside the gene matches. This CDR3 has 16 residues. CDR1 and CDR2 (germline): MNHEY, SMNVEV (reference sequence). The CDR3 spells CASSRDRDQSYNEQFF. CDR3 sequence (DNA): TGTGCCAGCAGTCGAGACAGGGACCAATCCTACAATGAGCAGTTCTTC.

CDR3 bases: TGTGCCAGCAGTTACAGAGTGGTCAGCACCCTCGGGGGCTACACCTTC. Translated, it gives CASSYRVVSTLGGYTF. The chain recombines TRBV6-5 with TRBJ1-2; no definite D call. Germline V gives CDR1 MNHEY, CDR2 SVGAGI. The V and J ends lost 2 bases and 8 bases respectively, with 21 bases between them. The CDR3 loop spans 16 amino acids.

The J gene is TRBJ1-1, the V gene TRBV15; no definite D call. V lost 3 bases and J lost 2, with 13 bases in between. The length of the CDR3 is 15 residues. CDR1 LNHNV and CDR2 YYDKDF come from the germline V gene (reference sequence). The CDR3 region is CATSRDPGANTEAFF. The CDR3 nucleotides read TGTGCCACCAGCAGGGATCCGGGAGCTAACACTGAAGCTTTCTTT.

The chain has TRBV27 and TRBJ1-1; TRBD1 is a possible D gene (5 bases). V was clipped by 10 bases and J by 4 bases, with 16 bases between them. The CDR3 spans 13 residues. Germline assignment: CDR1 MNHEY and CDR2 SMNVEV (reference sequence). The CDR3, as DNA: TGTGCCACCAGACAGTGGGCCGCCACTGAAGCTTTCTTT. Translating it yields CATRQWAATEAFF.

The V gene is TRBV6-5, the J gene TRBJ2-1; 8 nucleotides agree with TRBD1. V shed 2 bases and J 10 bases; nucleotides not matched to a gene: 7. CDR3 length equals 14 residues. Per the germline V gene, CDR1 is MNHEY and CDR2 is SVGAGI. The CDR3 DNA sequence: TGTGCCAGCAGTTACGGGACAGGTATGCGAGAGCAGTTCTTC. It specifies CASSYGTGMREQFF.

The chain employs TRBV5-1 and TRBJ2-5, with TRBD2 identical over 7 bases. CDR1 and CDR2 (germline): SGHRS, YFSETQ. There are 16 residues in the CDR3. Trimming at V came to 0 bases and at J to 1 base, leaving 6 bases not matched to a gene. CDR3 bases: TGCGCCAGCAGCTTGGGCGGGGCGGGGGTCCAAGAGACCCAGTACTTC. This codes for CASSLGGAGVQETQYF.

The chain is built from TRBV6-2 or TRBV6-3 and TRBJ1-1; unclear D gene. The CDR3 loop spans 13 amino acids. The V gene's germline CDR1 is MNHEY and CDR2 SVGEGT. V was clipped by 2 bases and J by 2 bases, with 6 bases between them. The CDR3 sequence is CASSYTPNTEAFF. The DNA of the CDR3 is TGTGCCAGCAGTTACACACCCAACACTGAAGCTTTCTTT.